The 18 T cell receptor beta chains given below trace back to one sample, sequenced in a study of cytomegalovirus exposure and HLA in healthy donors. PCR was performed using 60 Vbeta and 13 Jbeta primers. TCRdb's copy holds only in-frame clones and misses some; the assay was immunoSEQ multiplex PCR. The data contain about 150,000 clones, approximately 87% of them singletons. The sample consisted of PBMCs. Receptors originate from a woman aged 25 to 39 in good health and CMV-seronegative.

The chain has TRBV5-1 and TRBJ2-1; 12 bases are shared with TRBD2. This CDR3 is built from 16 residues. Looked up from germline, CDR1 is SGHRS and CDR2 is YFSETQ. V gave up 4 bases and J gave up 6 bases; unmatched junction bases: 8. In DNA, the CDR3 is TGCGCCAGCAGCCTACTGCTAGCGGGAGGGTCCAATGAGCAGTTCTTC. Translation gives CASSLLLAGGSNEQFF.

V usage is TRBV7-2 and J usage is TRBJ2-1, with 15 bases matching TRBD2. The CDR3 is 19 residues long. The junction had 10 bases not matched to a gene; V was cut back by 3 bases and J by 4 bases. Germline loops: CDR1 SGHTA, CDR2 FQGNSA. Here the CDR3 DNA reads TGTGCCAGCAGCTTCCATTGGACTAGCGGGGGGGCGGCGTACAATGAGCAGTTCTTC. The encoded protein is CASSFHWTSGGAAYNEQFF.

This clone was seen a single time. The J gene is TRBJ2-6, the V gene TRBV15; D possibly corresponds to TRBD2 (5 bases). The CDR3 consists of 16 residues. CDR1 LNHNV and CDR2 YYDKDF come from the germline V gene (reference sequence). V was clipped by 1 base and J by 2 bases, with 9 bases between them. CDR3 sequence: CATSRVSGTGANVLTF. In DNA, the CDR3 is TGTGCCACCAGCAGAGTAAGCGGAACTGGGGCCAACGTCCTGACTTTC.

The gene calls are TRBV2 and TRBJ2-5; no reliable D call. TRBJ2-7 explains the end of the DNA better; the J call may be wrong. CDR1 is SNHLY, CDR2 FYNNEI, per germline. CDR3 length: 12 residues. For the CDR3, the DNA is TGTGCCAGCAGTTTTCAAGATTACGAGCAGTACTTC. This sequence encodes CASSFQDYEQYF.

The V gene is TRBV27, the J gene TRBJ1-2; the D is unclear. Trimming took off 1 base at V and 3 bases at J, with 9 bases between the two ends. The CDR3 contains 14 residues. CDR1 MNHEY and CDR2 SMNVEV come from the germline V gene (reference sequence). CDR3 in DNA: TGTGCCAGCAGTTTATTAGGGAGAGACTATGGCTACACCTTC. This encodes CASSLLGRDYGYTF.

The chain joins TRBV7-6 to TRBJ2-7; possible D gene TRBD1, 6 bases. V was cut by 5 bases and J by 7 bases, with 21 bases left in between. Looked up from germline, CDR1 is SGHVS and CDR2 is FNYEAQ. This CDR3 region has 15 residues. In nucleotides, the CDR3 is TGTGCCAGCAGCGCGACCCGGGACACAAATCGAGAGCAGTACTTC. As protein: CASSATRDTNREQYF.

The CDR3 reads CASSSEGVTNYGYTF. For the CDR3, the DNA is TGTGCCAGCAGCTCCGAGGGGGTTACTAACTATGGCTACACCTTC. V gene TRBV7-9 combines with J gene TRBJ1-2; tentatively, D is TRBD1 (6 bases). The CDR3 runs 15 residues. V was cut by 4 bases and J by 0 bases, with 12 bases left in between. The germline gives CDR1 SEHNR, CDR2 FQNEAQ (reference sequence).

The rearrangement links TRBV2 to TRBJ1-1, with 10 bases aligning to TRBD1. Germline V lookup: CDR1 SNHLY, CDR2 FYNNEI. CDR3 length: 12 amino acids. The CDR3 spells CGTGGSWTEAFF. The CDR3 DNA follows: TGTGGGACAGGGGGTAGTTGGACTGAAGCTTTCTTT.

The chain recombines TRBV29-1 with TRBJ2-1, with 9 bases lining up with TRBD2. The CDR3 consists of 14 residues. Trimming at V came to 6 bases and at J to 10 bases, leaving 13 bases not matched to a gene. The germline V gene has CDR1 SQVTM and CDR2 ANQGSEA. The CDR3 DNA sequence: TGCAGCGTGGGTCCTTTAGCGGGAGCGGGGGAGCAGTTCTTC. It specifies CSVGPLAGAGEQFF.

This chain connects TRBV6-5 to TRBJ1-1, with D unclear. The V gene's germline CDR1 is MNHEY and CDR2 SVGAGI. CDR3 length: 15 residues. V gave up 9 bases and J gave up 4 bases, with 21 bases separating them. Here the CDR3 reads CASLRSRLRSTEAFF. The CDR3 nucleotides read TGTGCCAGTCTCCGATCTAGGTTAAGAAGCACTGAAGCTTTCTTT.

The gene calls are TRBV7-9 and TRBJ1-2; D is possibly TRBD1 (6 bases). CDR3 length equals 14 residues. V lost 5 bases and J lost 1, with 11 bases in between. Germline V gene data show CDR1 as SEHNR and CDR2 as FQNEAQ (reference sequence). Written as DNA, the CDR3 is TGTGCCAGCAGCCGCGGGGGGCATAACTATGGCTACACCTTC. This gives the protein CASSRGGHNYGYTF.

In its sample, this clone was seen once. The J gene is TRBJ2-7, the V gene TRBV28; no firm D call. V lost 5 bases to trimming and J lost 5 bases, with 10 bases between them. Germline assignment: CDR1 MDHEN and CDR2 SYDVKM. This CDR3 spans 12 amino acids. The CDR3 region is CASSPVGHEQYF. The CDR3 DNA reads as TGTGCCAGCAGTCCCGTTGGGCACGAGCAGTACTTC.

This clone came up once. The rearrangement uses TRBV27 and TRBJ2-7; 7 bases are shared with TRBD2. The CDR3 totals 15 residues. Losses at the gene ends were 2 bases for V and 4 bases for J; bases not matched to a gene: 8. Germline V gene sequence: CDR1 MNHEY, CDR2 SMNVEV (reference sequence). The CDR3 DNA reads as TGTGCCAGCAGTTTAGAGGGAGGGCCTTCATACGAGCAGTACTTC. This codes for CASSLEGGPSYEQYF.

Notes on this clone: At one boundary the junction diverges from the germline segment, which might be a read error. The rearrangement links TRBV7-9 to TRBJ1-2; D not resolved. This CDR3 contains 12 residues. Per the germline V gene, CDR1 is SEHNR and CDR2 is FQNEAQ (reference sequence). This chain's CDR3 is CSSRGDNYGYTF. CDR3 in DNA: TGTTCCAGCCGTGGAGATAACTATGGCTACACCTTC.

The CDR3 here is CASSEFWTAKYEQYF. As DNA, the CDR3 is TGTGCCAGCAGTGAATTCTGGACAGCCAAGTACGAGCAGTACTTC. The chain carries TRBV2 and TRBJ2-7; tentatively, D is TRBD1 (6 bases). This CDR3 is built from 15 residues. The germline V and J ends were trimmed by 2 bases and 4 bases, with 15 bases remaining between them. CDR1 is SNHLY and CDR2 is FYNNEI in the germline V gene.

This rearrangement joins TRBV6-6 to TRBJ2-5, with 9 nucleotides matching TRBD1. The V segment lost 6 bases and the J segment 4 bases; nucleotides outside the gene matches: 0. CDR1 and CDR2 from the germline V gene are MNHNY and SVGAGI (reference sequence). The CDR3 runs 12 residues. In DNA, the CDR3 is TGTGCCAGCAGGGACAGGGGAGAGACCCAGTACTTC. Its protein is CASRDRGETQYF.

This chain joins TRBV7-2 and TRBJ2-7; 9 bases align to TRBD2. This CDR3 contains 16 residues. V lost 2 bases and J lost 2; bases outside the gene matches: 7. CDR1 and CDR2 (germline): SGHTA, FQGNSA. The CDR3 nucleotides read TGTGCCAGCAGCTTACGGGCGCTAGCGGGAACCTACGAGCAGTACTTC. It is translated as CASSLRALAGTYEQYF.

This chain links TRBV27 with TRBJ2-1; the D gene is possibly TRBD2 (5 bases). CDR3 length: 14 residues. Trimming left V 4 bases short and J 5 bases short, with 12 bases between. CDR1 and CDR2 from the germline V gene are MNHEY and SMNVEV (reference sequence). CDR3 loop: CASSSRPGNNEQFF. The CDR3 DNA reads TGTGCCAGCAGTTCCAGGCCCGGGAACAATGAGCAGTTCTTC.